The rows below give T cell receptor beta chains drawn from one sample of a study of blood T cells in healthy people across ages. One entry per CDR3 protein, called by TCRdb with MiXCR from the 5' RACE reads. The table records about 1.5 million distinct CDR3 sequences, under 55% of them present only once. The material sequenced was blood. These receptors were collected from a young woman in good health. Both conserved end residues are part of each CDR3. A D gene is named only where the DNA matches it firmly. Only some rows state a clone size, as once, few, many or a class for expanded clones.

V gene	clone size	D gene	J gene	CDR3 DNA	CDR3 protein
TRBV4-1	few	NA	TRBJ2-1	TGCGCCAGCAGCCAAGAACCGGGGACCGCTGTTGATGAGCAGTTCTTC	CASSQEPGTAVDEQFF
TRBV4-3	NA	TRBD1	TRBJ1-1	TGCGCCAGCAGCCAAGGGACAGGGAGGGCCACTGAAGCTTTCTTT	CASSQGTGRATEAFF
TRBV5-1	NA	TRBD1	TRBJ2-1	TGCGCCAGCAGCCCGGCGGCAGGGGGATCCTACAATGAGCAGTTCTTC	CASSPAAGGSYNEQFF
TRBV4-3	few	TRBD2	TRBJ2-1	TGCGCCAGCAGCCAATCGCGGGAGGTCTACAATGAGCGGTTCTTC	CASSQSREVYNERFF
TRBV7-2	NA	NA	TRBJ1-4	TGTGCCAGCAGCCCGCGGAGCCAATTAGGAAAACCGTTTTTT	CASSPRSQLGKPFF
TRBV6-2/TRBV6-3	once	NA	TRBJ2-1	TGTGCCAGCAGTTACTCGGAATCGGCGGGGAGACGGAATGAGCAGTTCTTC	CASSYSESAGRRNEQFF
TRBV29-1	NA	NA	TRBJ2-5	TGCAGCGTCCGCGTAAGGCAAGAGACCCAGTACTTC	CSVRVRQETQYF
TRBV2	NA	NA	TRBJ1-4	TGTGCCAGCAGAGGCAAACAAGAAAAACTGTTTTTT	CASRGKQEKLFF
TRBV29-1	few	TRBD1	TRBJ2-7	TGCAGCGTCACAGGGGGAACGTCGTACGAGCAGTACTTC	CSVTGGTSYEQYF
TRBV7-2	few	NA	TRBJ2-3	TGTGCCAGCAGCTTCAGACTAGGGACTAGCACAGATACGCAGTATTTT	CASSFRLGTSTDTQYF
TRBV20-1	NA	NA	TRBJ1-4	TGCAGTGCCTTCACAGGGGAAAAACTGTTTTTT	CSAFTGEKLFF
TRBV19	NA	TRBD1	TRBJ1-5	TGTGCCAGTAGTATCCAGGGGGCCGGTCAGCCCCAGCATTTT	CASSIQGAGQPQHF
TRBV20-1	NA	NA	TRBJ2-4	TGCAGTGCTAGAGATTCGGGGCAGTTAGCCAAAAACATTCAGTACTTC	CSARDSGQLAKNIQYF
TRBV6-2/TRBV6-3	few	NA	TRBJ2-1	TGTGCCAGCAGTTACGCCTCGGAAGGATCCTACAATGAGCAGTTCTTC	CASSYASEGSYNEQFF
TRBV20-1	NA	NA	TRBJ2-7	TGCAGTGCTACGACATTTTTCTCCTACAATGAGCAGTACTTC	CSATTFFSYNEQYF
TRBV3-1	few	NA	TRBJ1-6	TGTGCCAGCAGGGACAACGGAATACTCCACTTT	CASRDNGILHF
TRBV20-1	NA	NA	TRBJ1-2	TGCAGTGCCGCGATAGCGCCGCCCTCCTATGGCTACACCTTC	CSAAIAPPSYGYTF
TRBV6-2/TRBV6-3	few	TRBD2	TRBJ2-1	TGTGCCAGCACTTTAATAGCGGGGGGGGACTCCTACAATGAGCAGTTCTTC	CASTLIAGGDSYNEQFF
TRBV20-1	NA	TRBD1	TRBJ2-5	TGCAGTGCTAGAGATCCTCACTCCGGGACAGGGGCGCAGCAGGAGACCCAGTACTTC	CSARDPHSGTGAQQETQYF
TRBV27	few	NA	TRBJ2-7	TGTGCCAGCAGTTTTCGGGCCACAGGACACGAGCAGTACTTC	CASSFRATGHEQYF
TRBV7-9	NA	TRBD1	TRBJ1-4	TGTGCCAGCGGACAGGGTGGTGAAAAACTGTTTTTT	CASGQGGEKLFF
TRBV21-1	NA	NA	TRBJ2-2	TGTGCCAGCAGCAAAGAGGGTGAGGCGGGAGAGGACACCGGGGAGCTGTTTTTT	CASSKEGEAGEDTGELFF
TRBV20-1	NA	NA	TRBJ2-1	TGCAGTGCTAGGGTTCGGGATGAGCAGTTCTTC	CSARVRDEQFF
TRBV12-3/TRBV12-4	few	NA	TRBJ2-1	TGTGCCAGCACCTTCCTTCTAGCGCCTAACAATGAGCAGTTCTTC	CASTFLLAPNNEQFF
TRBV12-3/TRBV12-4	NA	TRBD2	TRBJ2-6	TGTGCCAGCAGGGACAAGGGAGGGAGTGGGGCCAACGTCCTGACTTTC	CASRDKGGSGANVLTF
TRBV6-5	NA	NA	TRBJ1-1	TGTGCCAGCAGTTATAACGGAAACACTGAAGCTTTCTTT	CASSYNGNTEAFF
TRBV7-9	few	TRBD1	TRBJ1-5	TGTGCCAGCAGTCCCCCGGGACAGGGTGTGCAGCCCCAGCATTTT	CASSPPGQGVQPQHF
TRBV6-2/TRBV6-3	few	NA	TRBJ2-1	TGTGCCAGCAGTCTAAGGTGGAATGAGCAGTTCTTC	CASSLRWNEQFF
TRBV6-5	few	TRBD1	TRBJ1-1	TGTGCCAGCAGACCTATGGGGACAGTTAAGAACACTGAAGCTTTCTTT	CASRPMGTVKNTEAFF
TRBV10-3	few	NA	TRBJ1-1	TGTGCCATCACGCCGGGCATGAACACTGAAGCTTTCTTT	CAITPGMNTEAFF
TRBV24-1	NA	NA	TRBJ2-3	TGTGCCACCAGTGATAAGGGGCGGCGTCCTCGGGACGCAGATACGCAGTATTTT	CATSDKGRRPRDADTQYF
TRBV5-1	few	NA	TRBJ2-5	TGCGCCAGCACCGAACCTGGAGAGACCCAGTACTTC	CASTEPGETQYF
TRBV7-2	NA	TRBD1	TRBJ2-7	TGTGCCAGCAGTTTGGGCGGACAGGGATTTTACGAGCAGTACTTC	CASSLGGQGFYEQYF
TRBV15	NA	TRBD2	TRBJ2-7	TGTGCCACCAGCAGAAGGACTAGCGGAAACTACGAGCAGTACTTC	CATSRRTSGNYEQYF
TRBV6-5	NA	NA	TRBJ1-2	TGTGCCAGCAGTTATGAGCAGGGCGGTGGCTACACCTTC	CASSYEQGGGYTF
TRBV21-1	NA	NA	TRBJ1-2	TGTGCCAGCAGCAAAGAGGCGCGGTGCTATGGCTACACCTTC	CASSKEARCYGYTF
TRBV20-1	many	NA	TRBJ2-7	TGCAGTGCTAGAACGGGACTCGCTCGACCCGAGCAGTACTTC	CSARTGLARPEQYF
TRBV14	NA	NA	TRBJ2-7	TGTGCCAGCAGCCGGCCGGGGCTTTCTGAGCAGTACTTC	CASSRPGLSEQYF
TRBV20-1	NA	NA	TRBJ2-5	TGCAGTGCTAGTACGGCGGCAGGACAAGAGACCCAGTACTTC	CSASTAAGQETQYF
TRBV27	NA	TRBD1	TRBJ2-7	TGTGCCATCAGACCGACAGGGTTCGACGAGCAGTACTTC	CAIRPTGFDEQYF
TRBV6-5	NA	NA	TRBJ1-4	TGTGCCAGCACCTGGGGCCGATCAACTAATGAAAAACTGTTTTTT	CASTWGRSTNEKLFF
TRBV5-4	NA	NA	TRBJ2-7	TGTGCCAGCAGCTTGGTGCTCGGGGCCTACAATGAGCAGTACTTC	CASSLVLGAYNEQYF
TRBV4-3	few	NA	TRBJ1-6	TGCGCCAGCAGCCAAGATCGACAGCGCTATAATTCACCCCTCCACTTT	CASSQDRQRYNSPLHF
TRBV24-1	NA	NA	TRBJ2-5	TGTGCCACCGGAGATGGAGCCCAAGAGACCCAGTACTTC	CATGDGAQETQYF
TRBV20-1	few	NA	TRBJ2-7	TGCAGTGCACCCAGACAGCAAAGCGGAACCTACGAGCAGTACTTC	CSAPRQQSGTYEQYF
TRBV4-1	NA	TRBD1	TRBJ2-1	TGCGCCAGCAGCCCCCGGACAGGGGGACCTTACAATGAGCAGTTCTTC	CASSPRTGGPYNEQFF
TRBV4-3	NA	NA	TRBJ1-2	TGCGCCAGCAGCCATCTCGTTTCAGGGCCCTATGGCTACACCTTC	CASSHLVSGPYGYTF
TRBV9	few	NA	TRBJ2-1	TGTGCCAGCAGTAAGACGGAGGAGCAGTTCTTC	CASSKTEEQFF
TRBV3-1	once	NA	TRBJ2-7	TGTGCCAGCAGCCAAGACCCTCTCGGCCGCTACGAGCAGTACTTC	CASSQDPLGRYEQYF
TRBV28	NA	TRBD1	TRBJ1-3	TGCGCCAGCAGGAAGGACAGGAACCCTGGAAACACCATATATTTT	CASRKDRNPGNTIYF
TRBV12-5	once	TRBD1	TRBJ2-1	TGTGCTAGTGGTTTAGGGGGCACCAACAATGAGCAGTTCTTC	CASGLGGTNNEQFF
TRBV6-2/TRBV6-3	few	NA	TRBJ2-7	TGTGCCAGCGGAGACCCGGTTGGCCCGTACTTC	CASGDPVGPYF
TRBV5-1	few	TRBD1	TRBJ2-4	TGCGCCAGCAGGCCCGACAGGGTTGCCAAAAACATTCAGTACTTC	CASRPDRVAKNIQYF
TRBV12-3/TRBV12-4	few	NA	TRBJ1-1	TGTGCCAGCAGTAAAAACTCTAACACTGAAGCTTTCTTT	CASSKNSNTEAFF
TRBV10-3	few	TRBD2	TRBJ2-3	TGTGCCATCAGTGAGGAACTAGCGGGAGCCGGAGATACGCAGTATTTT	CAISEELAGAGDTQYF
TRBV29-1	NA	NA	TRBJ1-1	TGCAGCGTCTCGAAAGGTGGGCCGAACACTGAAGCTTTCTTT	CSVSKGGPNTEAFF
TRBV25-1	once	NA	TRBJ2-1	TGTGCCAGCAGTGAATCCCACAATGAGCAGTTCTTC	CASSESHNEQFF
TRBV2	NA	TRBD1	TRBJ1-4	TGTGCCAGCAGTGTCTCAGGGGGAACTAATGAAAAACTGTTTTTT	CASSVSGGTNEKLFF